This T cell receptor (beta chain) was profiled in a study of CXCR3-negative and CXCR3-positive naive CD8 T cells. Study conclusions and caveats: For naive cells, CXCR3-negative and CXCR3-positive subsets had similar TRBV-TRBJ usage; for memory cells, usage differed. The authors found comparable surface CD5 between naive subsets and inferred TCR strength from TRB CDR3 properties. Greater hydrophobicity was found in TRB CDR3s of CXCR3-positive naive cells than of CXCR3-negative naive cells.

As for this clonotype: Its antigen is still unknown.

Libraries were UMI-labeled 5' RACE TRB cDNA. TCRdb re-called the 5' RACE reads and gives one entry per CDR3 protein, without DNA. The sample holds some 150,000 distinct CDR3 sequences. Per CD8+ T cell subset, triplicate sorts of 300,000 or so cells each were done. By phenotype, naive CD8+ T cells were CD45RO-CCR7+CD27+CD95-. Sequencing used naive CXCR3+ CD8+ T cells from blood. Subset indicated: CD45RO-CCR7+CD27+CD95- naive CD8+ T cells expressing CXCR3 (TNR3+). The receptor's source is a human donor in good health. Some clones in this sample may be carry-over from other donors' samples.

This CDR3 reads CSVRTPNTGELFF. The chain uses TRBV29-1 and TRBJ2-2. The CDR3 runs to 13 residues. Per germline, CDR1 SQVTM and CDR2 ANQGSEA.